This TCR beta chain is drawn from a study of CD8 T cells in ankylosing spondylitis. Study-wide results and limits: Peripheral blood samples showed relatively rare disease-linked clones, and these clones were CD8+. Some motif variants had been reported before (in reactive arthritis synovial fluid and blood). Blood from ankylosing spondylitis patients appeared to carry a characteristic roughly 8-variant TCR beta motif. According to the report, clones linked to the disease were significantly enriched in matched synovial fluid samples taken from ankylosing spondylitis patients.

Trimming cost V 7 bases and J 4 bases, with 14 bases left between them. The length of the CDR3 is 13 residues. The germline V gene encodes CDR1 SGHTS and CDR2 YDEGEE. This clonotype was found once. What it recognizes is unknown. For TCR beta, libraries came from quantitative 5'-RACE with molecular barcodes. One entry per CDR3 protein, called by TCRdb with MiXCR from the 5' RACE reads. Of over 600,000 distinct CDR3 sequences in the sample, about 20% were seen once. Sequenced sample: blood, either unsorted or a sorted T cell fraction (not recorded which). The sequence came from a male donor with ankylosing spondylitis. The chain carries TRBV5-8 and TRBJ2-5; TRBD2 is a possible D gene (6 bases). This CDR3 reads CASPERATETQYF. CDR3 sequence (DNA): TGTGCCAGCCCTGAGCGGGCCACAGAGACCCAGTACTTC.